Following are 26 T cell receptor beta chains from one sample sequenced in a study of shared clonotypes between healthy human individuals. This table comes from immunoSEQ multiplex PCR, and its TCRdb copy is limited to in-frame clones, with some not included. The sample has 2.5 million or so clones; around nine tenths are singletons. Sequencing used naive CD4+ T cells sorted from blood. Subset given: CD45RA+ positively selected. All receptors come from a man aged 18 to 35 in good health.

The rearrangement joins TRBV5-6 to TRBJ1-5; 9 positions match TRBD1. This CDR3 region has 15 residues. V dropped 1 base and J dropped 4; count of bases not matched to a gene: 3. CDR1 and CDR2 from the germline V gene are SGHDT and YYEEEE. The CDR3 coding sequence is TGTGCCAGCAGCTTGCGGGACAGGGCTAATCAGCCCCAGCATTTT. Translation: CASSLRDRANQPQHF.

Turning to this clone: Additional DNA sequences in this sample encode the identical CDR3. The V and J genes are TRBV7-2 and TRBJ1-2; D remains ambiguous. Germline-derived CDR1 and CDR2 are SGHTA and FQGNSA. CDR3 length: 13 amino acids. V gave up 5 bases and J gave up 2 bases, with 9 bases separating them. In DNA form, the CDR3 reads TGTGCCAGCAGCCCGGACGTGAACTATGGCTACACCTTC. Protein sequence: CASSPDVNYGYTF.

This chain joins TRBV4-2 and TRBJ2-2, with 8 bases that match TRBD2. The ends lost 8 bases at V and 8 bases at J; junction bases unmatched: 13. CDR3 size: 15 residues. Looked up from germline, CDR1 is LGHNA and CDR2 is YNFKEQ. CDR3 in DNA: TGTGCCAGCTCGGGTCTAGCGGGCACCAAAGGGGAGCTGTTTTTT. Translation gives CASSGLAGTKGELFF.

Comment on this clone: Other nucleotide sequences from this sample produce the same CDR3. CDR3 sequence (DNA): TGCAGTGCCGGGCGGGAGACCCAGTACTTC. It is translated as CSAGRETQYF. This chain uses TRBV20-1 with TRBJ2-5; D gene unclear. Germline V gives CDR1 DFQATT, CDR2 SNEGSKA (reference sequence). V was shortened by 6 bases and J by 5 bases, with 7 bases between the two germline ends. This CDR3 comprises 10 residues.

V and J are TRBV2 and TRBJ1-2, with D tentatively TRBD1 (6 bases). Germline loops: CDR1 SNHLY, CDR2 FYNNEI. Between the trimmed V and J ends, which lost 3 bases and 4 bases, there was a span of 9 bases. This CDR3 spans 13 amino acids. CDR3 bases: TGTGCCAGCAGTGAGACAGGTATCTATGGCTACACCTTC. This sequence encodes CASSETGIYGYTF.

The chain links TRBV5-1 to TRBJ2-3; 7 positions match TRBD2. CDR3 length equals 13 residues. In germline, CDR1 is SGHRS, CDR2 YFSETQ. J gave up 1 base and V 7 bases, and 3 bases lay outside the gene matches. The CDR3 spells CASFSGGTDTQYF. In nucleotides, the CDR3 is TGCGCCAGCTTCAGCGGGGGCACAGATACGCAGTATTTT.

The rearrangement links TRBV5-1 to TRBJ2-2, with D maybe TRBD2 (6 bases). Trimming removed 4 bases from V and 4 bases from J, with 11 bases in between. This CDR3 has 14 amino acids. Germline V gene sequence: CDR1 SGHRS, CDR2 YFSETQ. CDR3 coding DNA: TGCGCCAGCAGCCGGGGGTGGAGCACCGGGGAGCTGTTTTTT. This gives the protein CASSRGWSTGELFF.

This clone has just one count. The chain employs TRBV5-6 and TRBJ1-2; no reliable D call. V was pared by 9 bases and J by 2 bases, with 11 bases between. Germline V gene sequence: CDR1 SGHDT, CDR2 YYEEEE. The CDR3 length is 12 residues. Here the CDR3 DNA reads TGTGCCACCACGGACGGAAACTATGGCTACACCTTC. It codes for CATTDGNYGYTF.

The chain recombines TRBV29-1 with TRBJ2-2; TRBD1 agrees at 8 bases. The V gene's germline CDR1 is SQVTM and CDR2 ANQGSEA. The CDR3 length is 14 residues. Trimming took 7 bases from V and 1 from J; bases not matched to a gene: 5. This chain's CDR3 is CSGRTGRNTGELFF. CDR3 bases: TGCAGCGGTAGGACAGGGAGGAACACCGGGGAGCTGTTTTTT.

About this clone: Germline and junction disagree at one end, which may indicate a read error. Other DNA sequences within the sample encode an identical CDR3. This rearrangement joins TRBV5-1 to TRBJ1-4; perhaps TRBD1 as D (6 bases). In germline, CDR1 is SGHRS, CDR2 YFSETQ. This CDR3 has 15 amino acids. In DNA form, the CDR3 reads TGCGCCAGTAGCTTGGACAGAACAACTAATGAAAAACTGTTTTTT. As protein: CASSLDRTTNEKLFF.

This chain joins TRBV28 and TRBJ1-1; D possibly corresponds to TRBD1 (5 bases). Germline V gene sequence: CDR1 MDHEN, CDR2 SYDVKM. The CDR3 contains 15 residues. V lost 8 bases to trimming and J lost 4 bases, with 20 bases between them. CDR3 sequence: CASLEGQPLPTEAFF. DNA for the CDR3: TGTGCCAGCCTTGAGGGGCAACCCCTGCCCACTGAAGCTTTCTTT.

V usage is TRBV6-5 and J usage is TRBJ2-7; D may be TRBD1 (6 bases). V lost 8 bases and J lost 2, with 13 bases in between. CDR1 and CDR2 (germline): MNHEY, SVGAGI. This CDR3 contains 13 residues. CDR3: CASYRVNPYEQYF. CDR3 nucleotide sequence: TGTGCCAGCTACAGGGTGAACCCCTACGAGCAGTACTTC.

This clone appeared once. The CDR3 protein is CASSLDLGRQYF. The CDR3 nucleotides read TGTGCCAGCAGCTTGGATCTGGGACGGCAGTACTTC. The chain recombines TRBV7-2 with TRBJ2-7; D assignment may be TRBD1 or TRBD2 (5 bases each). Germline V CDR1 and CDR2: SGHTA, FQGNSA. CDR3 length equals 12 residues. Trimming cost V 3 bases and J 9 bases, with 12 bases left between them.

This chain joins TRBV19 and TRBJ2-2; 9 bases match TRBD1. The V gene end was trimmed by 1 base and the J gene end by 7 bases; junction bases not matched to a gene: 4. CDR3 length: 15 residues. CDR1 is LNHDA, CDR2 SQIVND, per germline (reference sequence). The CDR3 coding sequence is TGTGCCAGTAGTATAGGGGGACAGGGTGGCGGGGAGCTGTTTTTT. Its translation is CASSIGGQGGGELFF.

The V and J genes are TRBV19 and TRBJ2-3; 7 positions match TRBD2. The CDR3 runs to 15 residues. With V trimmed by 3 bases and J by 6 bases, 9 bases remained unmatched. CDR1 and CDR2 from the germline V gene are LNHDA and SQIVND (reference sequence). DNA of the CDR3: TGTGCCAGTAGTATCAGTAGCGGGCGGGCGGATACGCAGTATTTT. It is translated as CASSISSGRADTQYF.

In the case of this clone: Other DNA sequences of this sample code for an identical CDR3. This chain joins TRBV10-3 and TRBJ2-7; D call uncertain. The CDR3 totals 12 residues. From germline, CDR1 is ENHRY and CDR2 SYGVKD. V lost 2 bases to trimming and J lost 4 bases, with 6 bases between them. The DNA for the CDR3 is TGTGCCATCAGTGAGGGACCATACGAGCAGTACTTC. It is translated as CAISEGPYEQYF.

In the case of this clone: Other nucleotide sequences from this sample produce the same CDR3. The gene calls are TRBV5-1 and TRBJ2-7; 7 nucleotides line up with TRBD1. Losses at the gene ends were 3 bases for V and 1 base for J; bases not matched to a gene: 4. This CDR3 contains 14 residues. The germline CDR1 and CDR2 sequences are SGHRS and YFSETQ. This CDR3 reads CASSSGQASYEQYF. The CDR3 DNA sequence: TGCGCCAGCAGCTCTGGACAGGCATCCTACGAGCAGTACTTC.

The chain combines TRBV29-1 with TRBJ2-7; no firm D call. V was shortened by 2 bases and J by 4 bases, with 9 bases between the two germline ends. In germline, CDR1 is SQVTM, CDR2 ANQGSEA. The CDR3 has 12 amino acids. CDR3 in amino acids: CSVESGPYEQYF. CDR3 nucleotides: TGCAGCGTTGAATCAGGCCCTTACGAGCAGTACTTC.

This chain uses TRBV7-3 with TRBJ2-2; D ambiguous. The length of the CDR3 is 16 residues. CDR1 and CDR2 from the germline V gene are SGHTA and FQGTGA. Trimming took off 2 bases at V and 8 bases at J, with 18 bases between the two ends. CDR3 sequence (DNA): TGTGCCAGCAGCTTATCTCACTCCCGCCCCTTGGGGGAGCTGTTTTTT. It translates to CASSLSHSRPLGELFF. Filled out from reference TRBV7-3 and TRBJ2-2, the complete variable domain reads GAGVSQTPSNKVTEKGKYVELRCDPISGHTALYWYRQSLGQGPEFLIYFQGTGAADDSGLPNDRFFAVRPEGSVSTLKIQRTERGDSAVYLCASSLSHSRPLGELFFGEGSRLTVL.

As regards this clone: Other nucleotide sequences from this sample produce the same CDR3. This chain links TRBV7-2 with TRBJ2-2; a possible D gene is TRBD2 (5 bases). The CDR3 is 13 residues long. V lost 5 bases and J lost 4, with 8 bases in between. Germline V gene data show CDR1 as SGHTA and CDR2 as FQGNSA. This chain's CDR3 is CASSRGGTGELFF. The CDR3 region has the DNA TGTGCCAGCAGCCGTGGAGGCACCGGGGAGCTGTTTTTT.

This chain links TRBV5-1 with TRBJ1-1; tentative D call: TRBD1 (5 bases). This CDR3 has 15 residues. Trimming pared 4 bases from V and 0 bases from J, leaving 13 bases between. In germline, CDR1 is SGHRS, CDR2 YFSETQ. Here the CDR3 reads CASSDRQNLNTEAFF. Here the CDR3 DNA reads TGCGCCAGCAGCGACAGACAGAACTTGAACACTGAAGCTTTCTTT. The whole variable domain, filled in from reference TRBV5-1 and TRBJ1-1, reads KAGVTQTPRYLIKTRGQQVTLSCSPISGHRSVSWYQQTPGQGLQFLFEYFSETQRNKGNFPGRFSGRQFSNSRSEMNVSTLELGDSALYLCASSDRQNLNTEAFFGQGTRLTVV.

CDR3: CASSYSVQGTDTQYF. The DNA for the CDR3 is TGTGCCAGCAGTTACTCCGTCCAGGGCACAGATACGCAGTATTTT. This rearrangement joins TRBV6-5 to TRBJ2-3; D remains unclear. From germline, CDR1 is MNHEY and CDR2 SVGAGI. Trimming cost V 0 bases and J 1 base, with 8 bases left between them. The CDR3 has 15 amino acids.

The V and J genes are TRBV2 and TRBJ2-4, with D possibly TRBD1 on 6 matching bases. The CDR3 consists of 15 residues. Trimming cost V 6 bases and J 1 base, with 13 bases left between them. CDR1 is SNHLY, CDR2 FYNNEI, per germline. The CDR3 nucleotides are TGTGCCAGCAGCGAACAGGGTGTTGCCAAAAACATTCAGTACTTC. Protein: CASSEQGVAKNIQYF.

The chain carries TRBV9 and TRBJ2-7; maybe TRBD1 (6 bases). Deletions cut 0 bases from V and 1 base from J, with 8 bases between. The CDR3 sequence is 14 residues long. Germline CDR1 and CDR2: SGDLS and YYNGEE. In DNA, the CDR3 is TGTGCCAGCAGCGTAGACGGACAGTCCTACGAGCAGTACTTC. Translating gives CASSVDGQSYEQYF.

The genes are TRBV28 and TRBJ2-6, with TRBD1 matching 7 bases. CDR3 length equals 15 residues. The germline V gene encodes CDR1 MDHEN and CDR2 SYDVKM. V shed 6 bases and J 2 bases; nucleotides not matched to a gene: 4. The CDR3 sequence is CASRRQGAGANVLTF. For the CDR3, the DNA is TGTGCCAGCAGGAGACAGGGCGCTGGGGCCAACGTCCTGACTTTC.

The chain recombines TRBV28 with TRBJ1-4; TRBD1 matches at 7 bases. Germline CDR1 MDHEN, CDR2 SYDVKM. The V gene end was trimmed by 5 bases and the J gene end by 7 bases; junction bases not matched to a gene: 7. There are 14 residues in the CDR3. CDR3 nucleotide sequence: TGTGCCAGCAGTAGACAGGGTGGGACTGAAAAACTGTTTTTT. Amino acids: CASSRQGGTEKLFF.